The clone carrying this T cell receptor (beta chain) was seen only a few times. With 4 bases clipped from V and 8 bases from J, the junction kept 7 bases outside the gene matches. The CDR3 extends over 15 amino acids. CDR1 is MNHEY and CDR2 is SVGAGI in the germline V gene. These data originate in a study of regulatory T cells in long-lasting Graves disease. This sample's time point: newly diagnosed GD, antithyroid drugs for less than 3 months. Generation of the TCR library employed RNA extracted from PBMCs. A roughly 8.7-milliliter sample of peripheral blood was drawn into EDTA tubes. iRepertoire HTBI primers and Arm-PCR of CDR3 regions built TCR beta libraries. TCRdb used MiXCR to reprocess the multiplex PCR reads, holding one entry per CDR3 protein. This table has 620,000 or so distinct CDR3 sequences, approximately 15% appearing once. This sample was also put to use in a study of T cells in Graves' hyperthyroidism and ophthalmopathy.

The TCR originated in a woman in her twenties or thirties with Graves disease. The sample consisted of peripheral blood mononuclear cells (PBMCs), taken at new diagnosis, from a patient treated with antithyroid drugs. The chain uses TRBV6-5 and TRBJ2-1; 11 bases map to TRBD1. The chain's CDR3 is CASSWGRDRGDEQFF. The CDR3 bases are TGTGCCAGCAGTTGGGGCCGGGACAGGGGGGATGAGCAGTTCTTC.